This T cell receptor (beta chain) stems from a study of shared clonotypes between healthy human individuals. Whole-study results and caveats: Owing to a small donor count, the genetic and exposure-history diversity represented was limited.

CDR1 is MNHEY and CDR2 is SVGAGI in the germline V gene. CDR3 length: 13 residues. The ends were cut back, 6 bases at V and 3 bases at J, with 10 bases in the middle. Assay execution proceeded at the deep level. Libraries were prepared by immunoSEQ multiplex PCR; TCRdb keeps only in-frame clonotypes and omits some of them. The profile shows about 470,000 clones, roughly 80% of them singletons. On this clone: Its antigen is as yet unknown.

Donors, healthy HIV-negative adults, lacked recent acute infections or vaccinations. Source material: PBMCs. The J gene is TRBJ2-3, the V gene TRBV6-5; TRBD2 might be the D (5 bases). This clonotype was sampled from a woman aged 40 to 50 in good health. Some clones in this sample may be carry-over from other donors' samples. CDR3 sequence (DNA): TGTGCCAGCAGAGTGACGGGAACAGATACGCAGTATTTT. Its protein product is CASRVTGTDTQYF.